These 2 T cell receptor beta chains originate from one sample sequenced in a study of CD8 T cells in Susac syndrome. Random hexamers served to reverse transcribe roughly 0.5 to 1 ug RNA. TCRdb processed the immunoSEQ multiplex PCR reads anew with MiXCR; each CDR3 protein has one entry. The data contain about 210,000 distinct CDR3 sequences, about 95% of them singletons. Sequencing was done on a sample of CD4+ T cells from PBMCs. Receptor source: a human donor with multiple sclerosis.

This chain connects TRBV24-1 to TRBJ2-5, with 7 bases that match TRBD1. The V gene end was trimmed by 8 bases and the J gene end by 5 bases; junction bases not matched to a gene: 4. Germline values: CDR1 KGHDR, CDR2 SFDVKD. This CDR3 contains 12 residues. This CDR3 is CATKGAGETQYF. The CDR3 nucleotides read TGTGCCACCAAGGGGGCTGGTGAGACCCAGTACTTC.

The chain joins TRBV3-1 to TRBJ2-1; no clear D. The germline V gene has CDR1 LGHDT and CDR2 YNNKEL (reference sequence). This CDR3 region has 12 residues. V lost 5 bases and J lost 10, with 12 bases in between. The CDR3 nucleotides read TGTGCCAGCAGCTTTCAATGGCGGGAGCAGTTCTTC. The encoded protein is CASSFQWREQFF.